Listed below are T cell receptor beta chains from one sample, sequenced in a study of monozygotic twins with inflammatory bowel disease. One entry per CDR3 protein, without DNA, is what TCRdb gives after re-calling the 5' RACE reads. The sample table includes fewer than 200,000 distinct CDR3 sequences. The sample taken for sequencing was blood. These receptors all come from a human donor with ulcerative colitis or Crohn's disease, or a healthy co-twin of an affected twin (not recorded which). CDR3s include the opening cysteine and the closing phenylalanine or tryptophan.

v_call: TRBV7-2; j_call: TRBJ2-1; cdr3_aa: CASSLAYSGSYNEQFF
v_call: TRBV18; j_call: TRBJ2-5; cdr3_aa: CASSTRQGRQTQYF
v_call: TRBV29-1; j_call: TRBJ2-7; cdr3_aa: CSVVPGGTYEQYF
v_call: TRBV29-1; j_call: TRBJ1-4; cdr3_aa: CSVEAATGLKLFF
v_call: TRBV7-2; j_call: TRBJ1-5; cdr3_aa: CASSMTGGNQPQHF
v_call: TRBV20-1; j_call: TRBJ2-2; cdr3_aa: CSASRGQFNTGELFF
v_call: TRBV28; j_call: TRBJ2-7; cdr3_aa: CASRGPSETYEQYF
v_call: TRBV19; j_call: TRBJ2-2; cdr3_aa: CASSMRRGTGELFF
v_call: TRBV10-2; j_call: TRBJ1-6; cdr3_aa: CASLNTGGNSPLHF
v_call: TRBV7-6; j_call: TRBJ2-2; cdr3_aa: CASSLNGGTSVGELFF
v_call: TRBV7-3; j_call: TRBJ2-5; cdr3_aa: CASSPSGSSETQYF